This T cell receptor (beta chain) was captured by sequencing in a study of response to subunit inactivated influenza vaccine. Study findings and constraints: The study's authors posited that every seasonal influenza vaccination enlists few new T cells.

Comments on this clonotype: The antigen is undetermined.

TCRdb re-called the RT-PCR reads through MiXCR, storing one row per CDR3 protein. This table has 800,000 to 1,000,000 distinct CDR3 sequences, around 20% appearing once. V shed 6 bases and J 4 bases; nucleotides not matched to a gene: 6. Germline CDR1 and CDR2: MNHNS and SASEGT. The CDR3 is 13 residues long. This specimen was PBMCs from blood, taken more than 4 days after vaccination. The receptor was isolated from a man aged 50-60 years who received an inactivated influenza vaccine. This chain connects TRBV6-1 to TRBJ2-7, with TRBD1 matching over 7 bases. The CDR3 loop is CASRGTGVYEQYF. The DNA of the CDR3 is TGTGCCAGCAGGGGTACAGGGGTATACGAGCAGTACTTC.